The rows below give T cell receptor beta chains drawn from one sample of a study of T cells in Graves' hyperthyroidism and ophthalmopathy. TCRdb fed the multiplex PCR reads into MiXCR, producing one record per CDR3 protein. Of about 840,000 distinct CDR3 sequences in the sample, around 39% were seen once. The sample consisted of blood. The origin of the receptors is a man aged 18-30 years with Graves' hyperthyroidism. Both conserved end residues are part of each CDR3. A D gene is named only where the DNA matches it firmly. Rows may omit the clone size; those that give it use once, few, many or a size class.

j_gene,d_gene,abundance,v_gene,CDR3aa,CDR3nt
TRBJ1-2,.,.,TRBV20-1,CSARDPSNSDYGYTF,TGCAGTGCTAGAGATCCTAGCAACAGCGACTATGGCTACACCTTC
TRBJ2-7,TRBD2,.,TRBV12-3/TRBV12-4,CASSFRTSGTEQYF,TGTGCCAGCAGTTTCCGGACTAGCGGGACCGAGCAGTACTTC
TRBJ2-7,TRBD1,.,TRBV5-1,CASSLLGGTGNYEQYF,TGCGCCAGCAGCTTGCTCGGAGGGACAGGTAACTACGAGCAGTACTTC
TRBJ2-5,.,.,TRBV12-3/TRBV12-4,CASSPRGRGMQETQYF,TGTGCCAGCAGTCCACGGGGGCGGGGGATGCAAGAGACCCAGTACTTC
TRBJ2-2,.,few,TRBV7-9,CASGRNTGELFF,TGTGCCAGCGGAAGGAACACCGGGGAGCTGTTTTTT
TRBJ2-7,.,.,TRBV5-1,CASSLGVPGTANYEQYF,TGCGCCAGCAGCCTTGGCGTACCCGGGACCGCGAACTACGAGCAGTACTTC
TRBJ2-5,TRBD2,few,TRBV9,CASSVAPSGGETQYF,TGTGCCAGCAGCGTAGCTCCCAGCGGGGGGGAGACCCAGTACTTC
TRBJ1-6,.,few,TRBV11-3,CASSYTTAYNSPLHF,TGTGCCAGCAGCTACACGACGGCTTATAATTCACCCCTCCACTTT
TRBJ2-5,.,.,TRBV5-1,CASSGGTIEETQYF,TGCGCCAGCAGCGGGGGAACCATAGAAGAGACCCAGTACTTC
TRBJ1-2,.,.,TRBV2,CASTRSERDPYGYTF,TGTGCCAGCACTCGTTCAGAGCGGGACCCCTATGGCTACACCTTC
TRBJ1-4,.,.,TRBV7-2,CASSSRGANEKLFF,TGTGCCAGCAGCTCCCGGGGGGCTAATGAAAAACTGTTTTTT
TRBJ1-6,TRBD1,few,TRBV5-1,CASSLRSQGANSPLHF,TGCGCCAGCAGCTTGCGGTCTCAGGGGGCTAATTCACCCCTCCACTTT
TRBJ2-7,TRBD2,many,TRBV24-1,CATSKSGRASYEQYF,TGTGCCACCAGTAAAAGCGGGAGGGCCAGCTACGAGCAGTACTTC
TRBJ2-7,TRBD2,many,TRBV20-1,CSATGTSGFSYEQYF,TGCAGTGCCACTGGAACTAGCGGGTTCTCCTACGAGCAGTACTTC
TRBJ2-7,.,many,TRBV7-9,CASSLAPSGLYEQYF,TGTGCCAGCAGCTTAGCGCCCAGCGGACTCTACGAGCAGTACTTC